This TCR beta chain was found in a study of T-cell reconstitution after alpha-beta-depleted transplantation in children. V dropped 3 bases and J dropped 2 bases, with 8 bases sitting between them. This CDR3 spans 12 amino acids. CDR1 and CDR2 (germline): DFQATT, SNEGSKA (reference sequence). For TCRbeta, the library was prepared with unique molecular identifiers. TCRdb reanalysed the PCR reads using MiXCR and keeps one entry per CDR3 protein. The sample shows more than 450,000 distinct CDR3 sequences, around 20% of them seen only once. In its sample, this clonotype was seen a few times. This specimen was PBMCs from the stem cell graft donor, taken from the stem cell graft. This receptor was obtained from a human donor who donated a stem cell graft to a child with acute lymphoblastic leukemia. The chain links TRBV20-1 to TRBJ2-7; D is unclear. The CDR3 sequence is CSARPGPYEQYF. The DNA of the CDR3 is TGCAGTGCTAGGCCCGGGCCCTACGAGCAGTACTTC.